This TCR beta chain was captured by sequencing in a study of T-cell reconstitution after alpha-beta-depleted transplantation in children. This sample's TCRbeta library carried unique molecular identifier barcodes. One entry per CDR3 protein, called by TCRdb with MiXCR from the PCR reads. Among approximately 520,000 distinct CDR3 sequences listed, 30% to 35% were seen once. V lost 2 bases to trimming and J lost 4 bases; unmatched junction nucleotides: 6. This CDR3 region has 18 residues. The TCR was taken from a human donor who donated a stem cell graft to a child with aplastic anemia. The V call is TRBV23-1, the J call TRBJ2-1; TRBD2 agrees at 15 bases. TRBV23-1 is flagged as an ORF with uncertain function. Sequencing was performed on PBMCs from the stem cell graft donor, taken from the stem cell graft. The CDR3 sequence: CASSQRTSGRASYNEQFF. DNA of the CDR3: TGCGCCAGCAGTCAAAGGACTAGCGGGAGGGCCTCGTACAATGAGCAGTTCTTC.